Given below is one T cell receptor beta chain in context. What it binds is unknown. The entry originates in a study of T cell responses to AZD1222 COVID-19 vaccine. Notes on the study in general: At baseline, just a handful of AZD1222 recipients tested seropositive. Spike-specific TCR breadth and depth grew following two AZD1222 doses.

The method was immunoSEQ multiplex PCR; TCRdb's version includes in-frame clones alone and lacks a portion of them. The repertoire consists of about 94,000 clones, with more than 75% occurring once and the leading ten covering 9% to 14%. The CDR3 is 14 residues long. V was shortened by 8 bases and J by 5 bases, with 20 bases between the two germline ends. The germline CDR1 and CDR2 sequences are SQVTM and ANQGSEA. The rearrangement links TRBV29-1 to TRBJ2-3; D may correspond to TRBD1 or TRBD2 (6 bases each). The sample in question was peripheral blood, obtained 28 days after the second AZD1222 dose. The TCR originated in an adult who received the AZD1222 COVID-19 vaccine. This CDR3 reads CSFGGQGLGDTQYF. CDR3 DNA sequence: TGCAGCTTCGGGGGCCAGGGTCTGGGAGATACGCAGTATTTT.